Listed here are 22 T cell receptor beta chains from one sample, sequenced in a study of identifying expanded T cells in peripheral blood. Libraries were prepared by immunoSEQ multiplex PCR; TCRdb keeps only in-frame clonotypes and omits some of them. The data contain roughly 100,000 clones, roughly 90% of them singletons. The sample comprised blood. All receptors derive from a person aged 18 to 70 in good health.

The chain employs TRBV5-8 and TRBJ1-6; D unclear. Germline V gene sequence: CDR1 SGHTS, CDR2 YDEGEE. The germline V and J ends were trimmed by 1 base and 12 bases, with 20 bases remaining between them. The CDR3 sequence is 16 residues long. The CDR3 is CASSLFFARRPLPLHF. In DNA, the CDR3 is TGTGCCAGCAGCTTGTTCTTTGCCAGGAGACCACTACCCCTCCACTTT.

V gene TRBV6-5 combines with J gene TRBJ1-2, with unresolved D. The CDR3 covers 15 residues. V was cut by 6 bases and J by 3 bases, with 17 bases left in between. The germline V gene has CDR1 MNHEY and CDR2 SVGAGI. CDR3 region: CASRPTIGPYYGYTF. Written as DNA, the CDR3 is TGTGCCAGCAGACCCACCATTGGTCCATACTATGGCTACACCTTC.

This chain links TRBV18 with TRBJ1-1; the D gene is possibly TRBD1 (5 bases). Trimming stripped 0 bases from V and 0 bases from J, with 5 bases between. The CDR3 covers 14 residues. Germline CDR1 reads KGHSH; CDR2 reads LQKENI. DNA for the CDR3: TGTGCCAGCTCACCACCGACAGTGAACACTGAAGCTTTCTTT. Encoded protein: CASSPPTVNTEAFF.

The chain employs TRBV5-1 and TRBJ2-7; the D gene is possibly TRBD2 (5 bases). Germline V gene lookup returns CDR1 SGHRS and CDR2 YFSETQ. The V gene lost 4 bases and the J gene lost 0 bases, with 8 bases spanning the gap. The CDR3 extends over 13 amino acids. CDR3 nucleotide sequence: TGCGCCAGCAGCACGGGGAGCTCCTACGAGCAGTACTTC. Translated, it gives CASSTGSSYEQYF.

This chain links TRBV5-4 with TRBJ1-6, with 7 bases fitting TRBD1. In germline, CDR1 is SGHNT, CDR2 YYREEE (reference sequence). V lost 1 base and J lost 6; bases outside the gene matches: 7. CDR3 length: 16 amino acids. In DNA, the CDR3 is TGTGCCAGCAGCTTGTGGAGGGGGCAGTCTAATTCACCCCTCCACTTT. Protein sequence: CASSLWRGQSNSPLHF.

This sequence joins TRBV7-6 and TRBJ2-5, with D possibly being TRBD1 or TRBD2 (5 bases each). The length of the CDR3 is 17 residues. The germline CDR1 and CDR2 sequences are SGHVS and FNYEAQ. V was trimmed by 5 bases and J by 4 bases, leaving 23 bases between them. CDR3 in amino acids: CASSDGTGRFGRETQYF. The CDR3 nucleotides are TGTGCCAGCAGCGACGGGACGGGAAGATTTGGGAGAGAGACCCAGTACTTC.

J is TRBJ2-7 and V is TRBV5-4; 15 bases line up with TRBD2. V gave up 3 bases and J gave up 0 bases; unmatched junction bases: 7. CDR3 length: 18 residues. Per germline, CDR1 SGHNT and CDR2 YYREEE (reference sequence). The CDR3 sequence: CASSWGLAGGPGSYEQYF. As DNA, the CDR3 is TGTGCCAGCAGCTGGGGACTAGCGGGGGGCCCGGGCTCCTACGAGCAGTACTTC. Complete variable domain (other parts from reference TRBV5-4 and TRBJ2-7): ETGVTQSPTHLIKTRGQQVTLRCSSQSGHNTVSWYQQALGQGPQFIFQYYREEENGRGNFPPRFSGLQFPNYSSELNVNALELDDSALYLCASSWGLAGGPGSYEQYFGPGTRLTVT.

The rearrangement links TRBV7-2 to TRBJ1-1; D not resolved. The CDR3 length is 14 residues. Trimming left V 5 bases short and J 6 bases short, with 16 bases between. Germline values: CDR1 SGHTA, CDR2 FQGNSA. The CDR3 is CASSMRAPGSEAFF. In nucleotides, the CDR3 is TGTGCCAGCAGCATGCGGGCCCCGGGGTCTGAAGCTTTCTTT. Full variable domain (remainder filled in from reference TRBV7-2 and TRBJ1-1): GAGVSQSPSNKVTEKGKDVELRCDPISGHTALYWYRQSLGQGLEFLIYFQGNSAPDKSGLPSDRFSAERTGGSVSTLTIQRTQQEDSAVYLCASSMRAPGSEAFFGQGTRLTVV.

The gene calls are TRBV7-8 and TRBJ1-2; perhaps TRBD1 as D (5 bases). With 1 base removed from V and 4 bases from J, the gap between germline ends came to 13 bases. Germline values: CDR1 SGHVS, CDR2 FQNEAQ. The CDR3 length is 15 residues. CDR3 region: CASSLGTTDFYGYTF. The CDR3 DNA follows: TGTGCCAGCAGCTTAGGGACGACAGATTTCTATGGCTACACCTTC.

The chain uses TRBV7-2 and TRBJ2-5, with TRBD2 matching over 8 bases. V shed 5 bases, J shed 5 bases, and the junction held 10 bases outside the gene matches. The CDR3 runs 15 residues. CDR1 is SGHTA and CDR2 is FQGNSA in the germline V gene. The CDR3 sequence is CASSHSYGGRETQYF. CDR3 bases: TGTGCCAGCAGCCATTCTTACGGCGGGAGGGAGACCCAGTACTTC. The full variable domain, its missing parts supplied by reference TRBV7-2 and TRBJ2-5, is GAGVSQSPSNKVTEKGKDVELRCDPISGHTALYWYRQSLGQGLEFLIYFQGNSAPDKSGLPSDRFSAERTGGSVSTLTIQRTQQEDSAVYLCASSHSYGGRETQYFGPGTRLLVL.

This rearrangement joins TRBV14 to TRBJ1-6; 11 bases align to TRBD1. Germline loops: CDR1 SGHDN, CDR2 FVKESK. This CDR3 comprises 14 residues. With 4 bases clipped from V and 7 bases from J, the junction kept 0 bases outside the gene matches. CDR3 residues: CASSRDRGNSPLHF. The DNA for the CDR3 is TGTGCCAGCAGCCGGGACAGGGGGAATTCACCCCTCCACTTT.

The table lists this clone with a count of one. CDR3 sequence: CASSYTASNYGYTF. The DNA for the CDR3 is TGTGCCAGCAGTTACACCGCCAGTAACTATGGCTACACCTTC. This rearrangement joins TRBV6-5 to TRBJ1-2; no reliable D call. Germline CDR1 is MNHEY and CDR2 is SVGAGI. V dropped 2 bases and J dropped 1 base, with 8 bases sitting between them. The CDR3 contains 14 residues.

The genes are TRBV27 and TRBJ2-1; D not certain. CDR3 length: 16 residues. CDR1 is MNHEY and CDR2 is SMNVEV in the germline V gene (reference sequence). V lost 8 bases and J 0 bases, leaving 17 bases between the germline ends. CDR3 residues: CASGPKAPSSYNEQFF. The DNA of the CDR3 is TGTGCCAGCGGCCCGAAGGCCCCGAGCTCCTACAATGAGCAGTTCTTC.

The J gene is TRBJ2-2, the V gene TRBV5-1, with a possible D match to TRBD2 (6 bases). CDR1 is SGHRS, CDR2 YFSETQ, per germline. The V end was cut by 5 bases, the J end by 6 bases, with 17 bases between. The CDR3 is made up of 15 amino acids. The CDR3 loop is CASSYSGPEAGELFF. CDR3 in DNA: TGCGCCAGCAGTTACAGCGGGCCCGAGGCCGGGGAGCTGTTTTTT.

The V and J genes are TRBV5-1 and TRBJ2-3, with 10 nucleotides matching TRBD2. Germline V gene data show CDR1 as SGHRS and CDR2 as YFSETQ. With 0 bases clipped from V and 5 bases from J, the junction kept 6 bases outside the gene matches. The CDR3 is made up of 16 amino acids. CDR3 sequence (DNA): TGCGCCAGCAGCTTGGTTACTAGCGGGGTGGTAGATACGCAGTATTTT. It yields the protein CASSLVTSGVVDTQYF.

The chain has TRBV11-2 and TRBJ1-4, with D unclear. The CDR3 contains 14 residues. CDR1 and CDR2 (germline): SGHAT, FQNNGV. The V end lost 1 base, the J end lost 8 bases, and 11 bases lay between the germline ends. The DNA for the CDR3 is TGTGCCAGCAGCTTAGGGAGCCACGGAGAAAAACTGTTTTTT. Translated, it gives CASSLGSHGEKLFF.

The chain joins TRBV30 to TRBJ2-7, with D possibly being TRBD1 (6 bases). With 5 bases removed from V and 3 bases from J, the gap between germline ends came to 11 bases. This CDR3 has 12 residues. In germline, CDR1 is GTSNPN, CDR2 SVGIG (reference sequence). The DNA for the CDR3 is TGTGCCTGGGCCGGGACACACTACGAGCAGTACTTC. Its translation: CAWAGTHYEQYF.

The V gene is TRBV5-1, the J gene TRBJ2-1; 8 nucleotides match TRBD2. V dropped 3 bases and J dropped 12; count of bases not matched to a gene: 14. CDR1 and CDR2 (germline): SGHRS, YFSETQ. CDR3 length: 15 amino acids. CDR3 nucleotides: TGCGCCAGCAGCTCGGACTCCTCGGGGGGGCACGGGCAGTTCTTC. It is translated as CASSSDSSGGHGQFF. Looking up the rest from reference TRBV5-1 and TRBJ2-1 gives the full variable domain: KAGVTQTPRYLIKTRGQQVTLSCSPISGHRSVSWYQQTPGQGLQFLFEYFSETQRNKGNFPGRFSGRQFSNSRSEMNVSTLELGDSALYLCASSSDSSGGHGQFFGPGTRLTVL.

The CDR3 reads CASSVGDADTQYF. In DNA, the CDR3 is TGTGCCAGCAGCGTAGGGGATGCAGATACGCAGTATTTT. The gene calls are TRBV9 and TRBJ2-3; D is unclear. V lost 0 bases and J lost 4, with 6 bases in between. Germline-derived CDR1 and CDR2 are SGDLS and YYNGEE. The CDR3 covers 13 residues.

The V and J genes are TRBV5-1 and TRBJ1-5; a possible D gene is TRBD1 (5 bases). V was clipped by 4 bases and J by 1 base, with 24 bases between them. Germline lookup yields CDR1 SGHRS and CDR2 YFSETQ. The CDR3 contains 19 residues. The CDR3 region is CASSPGGPLGGRSNQPQHF. The CDR3, as DNA: TGCGCCAGCAGCCCGGGTGGCCCTCTGGGGGGGAGGAGCAATCAGCCCCAGCATTTT. Combining the CDR3 with reference TRBV5-1 and TRBJ1-5 gives the whole variable domain KAGVTQTPRYLIKTRGQQVTLSCSPISGHRSVSWYQQTPGQGLQFLFEYFSETQRNKGNFPGRFSGRQFSNSRSEMNVSTLELGDSALYLCASSPGGPLGGRSNQPQHFGDGTRLSIL.

The V and J genes are TRBV5-6 and TRBJ1-2, with D possibly being TRBD1 (6 bases). The CDR3 has 13 residues. CDR1 is SGHDT, CDR2 YYEEEE, per germline. V was clipped by 4 bases and J by 10 bases, with 17 bases between them. CDR3 residues: CASSPALGGDYTF. The CDR3 coding sequence is TGTGCCAGCAGCCCTGCCTTAGGGGGGGACTACACCTTC. Combining the CDR3 with reference TRBV5-6 and TRBJ1-2 gives the whole variable domain DAGVTQSPTHLIKTRGQQVTLRCSPKSGHDTVSWYQQALGQGPQFIFQYYEEEERQRGNFPDRFSGHQFPNYSSELNVNALLLGDSALYLCASSPALGGDYTFGSGTRLTVV.

This clone was found a few times. The V and J genes are TRBV4-3 and TRBJ1-6; D is unclear. The CDR3 contains 16 residues. V lost 0 bases and J 9 bases, leaving 15 bases between the germline ends. Germline V lookup: CDR1 LGHNA, CDR2 YSLEER. DNA for the CDR3: TGCGCCAGCAGCCAAGATATGTTCAACCGGGGTTCACCCCTCCACTTT. Residues: CASSQDMFNRGSPLHF.